This T cell receptor (beta chain) was recovered during a study of sequential checkpoint blockade in melanoma. Study overall: Each arm's sequence ended with maintenance nivolumab.

Indicated treatment: randomized to nivolumab then ipilimumab (arm A) or the reverse (arm B). Sorted cells were live CD3+CD8+, lacking CD19 and CD56, from PBMCs. The CDR3 runs to 18 residues. With V trimmed by 1 base and J by 0 bases, 8 bases remained unmatched. Germline CDR1 is SGHVS and CDR2 is FNYEAQ. Clones were sequenced by immunoSEQ multiplex PCR, and TCRdb holds only the in-frame ones, with some missing. The table includes tens of thousands of clones, roughly 81% detected once. This TCR was recovered from a human donor with melanoma. This material consisted of CD8+ T cells sorted from blood (inferred from file names), taken from a patient given nivolumab and ipilimumab in sequence. The V gene is TRBV7-6, the J gene TRBJ1-1; 10 bases agree with TRBD1. The CDR3 bases are TGTGCCAGCAGCTTAGGTCCGGGGACAGGGGATATGAACACTGAAGCTTTCTTT. Translating it yields CASSLGPGTGDMNTEAFF.